This T cell receptor beta chain comes out of a study of T-cell reconstitution after alpha-beta-depleted transplantation in children (dated by TCRdb to 2015 to 2016). At the level of the whole study: T-cell immune reconstitution after TCRalphabeta/CD19-depleted allogeneic hematopoietic cell transplantation in children was quantitatively tracked in the study by means of TCR repertoire profiling.

Library generation was performed with PCR. The data were produced on an Illumina HiSeq 2500. Molecular barcoding was employed in the preparation of TCR libraries, with unique molecular identifiers being used to normalize TCRbeta repertoire quantification. TCRdb reworked the public reads: Q25 trimming with fastp, MiXCR clone assembly, productive beta chains retained. Each CDR3 protein appears once, grouped with its most common genes and DNA. The sample contains more than 300,000 distinct CDR3 sequences, about a sixth of them found a single time. Roughly 40% of the sample is held by the ten biggest clonotypes. The full study reports these points: Hyperexpanded clone frequencies declined over subsequent months; after one year, T-cell counts and TCRbeta diversity were mostly attributed to newly produced T cells. Apparently early alphabetaT-cell count recovery about two months after transplant reportedly relied on only several hundred rapidly expanded clones derived from non-depleted graft cells. In some patients, high TCRbeta diversity at day 60 was attributed to recipient T cells and intrathymic progenitors that had survived conditioning.

Concerning this clonotype itself: Its antigen has not been determined. Per-base quality was not reported, and no clone a single base away is much larger than it.

V loses 4 bases of germline sequence and J loses 0 bases, and the interval between the two ends is 12 bases. The CDR3 holds 16 amino acids from the cysteine to the phenylalanine. Just CDR3 DNA is preserved here, 48 bases in frame from base 1. The treatment or condition tag for this specimen amounts to: allogeneic hematopoietic cell transplantation with graft depleted of TCRalphabeta T cells and CD19 B cells. TCRalphabeta/CD19-depleted allogeneic hematopoietic cell grafts were given to the transplant recipients, all of whom were children. Here the chain combines TRBV12-3 or TRBV12-4 and TRBJ2-2; a tentative D match to TRBD2 spans 6 bases. Here the sequenced sample was PBMCs, mostly from graft donor cells, taken 360 days after TCRalphabeta/CD19-depleted stem cell transplant. The sequence came from a male patient aged 2 to 9 who had a stem cell transplant for acute lymphoblastic leukemia, so the T cells may come from the graft donor. The CDR3 protein is CASSWGTASNTGELFF. The sequenced DNA: TGTGCCAGCAGTTGGGGGACTGCCTCGAACACCGGGGAGCTGTTTTTT.